The present T cell receptor (beta chain) was sequenced within a study of cytomegalovirus exposure and HLA in healthy donors. Study-level findings and limits: Most sequenced TCRs were rare (though some public TCRs occurred in many donors). Researchers reported in a later analysis that a missense DCLRE1C variant was tied to TCR beta V- and J-gene trimming.

V lost 3 bases and J lost 4; bases outside the gene matches: 4. The CDR3 loop spans 15 amino acids. Germline V gene sequence: CDR1 KGHSH, CDR2 LQKENI. In the case of this clone: Its antigen remains unidentified.

The PCR employed 60 Vbeta primers together with 13 Jbeta primers. Authors' analysis steps: Later analysis identified tens of millions of unique TCR beta chains, approximately 11 million shared. Data came from immunoSEQ multiplex PCR; TCRdb stores just in-frame clones and leaves some out. Clone size and the V and J calls come from that table; the DNA yielded D and trimming. The sample shows some 93,000 clones, approximately 69% of them seen only once. The sequenced sample was PBMCs. The receptor was isolated from a boy between 5 and 17 years old in good health and CMV-seropositive. This chain connects TRBV18 to TRBJ2-2; the match to TRBD1 covers 8 bases. The CDR3 region has the DNA TGTGCCAGCTCACCCAGGGGGCGCGTCACCGGGGAGCTGTTTTTT. Residues: CASSPRGRVTGELFF.